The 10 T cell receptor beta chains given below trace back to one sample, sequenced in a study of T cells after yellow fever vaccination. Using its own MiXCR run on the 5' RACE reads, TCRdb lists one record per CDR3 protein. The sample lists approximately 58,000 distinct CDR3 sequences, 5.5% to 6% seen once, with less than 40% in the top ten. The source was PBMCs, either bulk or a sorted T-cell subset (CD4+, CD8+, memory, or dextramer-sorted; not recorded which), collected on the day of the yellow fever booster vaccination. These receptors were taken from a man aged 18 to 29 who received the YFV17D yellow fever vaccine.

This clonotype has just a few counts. CDR3 bases: TGCGCCAGCAGCTTAGCTAAAGCGACGGATACGCAGTATTTT. This codes for CASSLAKATDTQYF. The chain links TRBV5-1 to TRBJ2-3; the D is unclear. Per germline, CDR1 SGHRS and CDR2 YFSETQ. There are 14 residues in the CDR3. Trimming left V 2 bases short and J 6 bases short, with 13 bases between.

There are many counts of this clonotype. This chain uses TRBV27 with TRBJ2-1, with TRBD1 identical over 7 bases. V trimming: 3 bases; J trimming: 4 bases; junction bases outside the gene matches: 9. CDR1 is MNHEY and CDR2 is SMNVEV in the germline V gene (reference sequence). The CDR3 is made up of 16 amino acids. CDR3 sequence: CASSLGARDRYNEQFF. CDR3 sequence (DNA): TGTGCCAGCAGTTTGGGGGCCAGGGACAGATACAATGAGCAGTTCTTC.

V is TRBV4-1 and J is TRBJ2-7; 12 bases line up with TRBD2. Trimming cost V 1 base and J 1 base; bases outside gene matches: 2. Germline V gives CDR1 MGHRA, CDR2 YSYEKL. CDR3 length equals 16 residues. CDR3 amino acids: CASSQVLAGGSYEQYF. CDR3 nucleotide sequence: TGCGCCAGCAGCCAAGTACTAGCGGGGGGTTCCTACGAGCAGTACTTC.

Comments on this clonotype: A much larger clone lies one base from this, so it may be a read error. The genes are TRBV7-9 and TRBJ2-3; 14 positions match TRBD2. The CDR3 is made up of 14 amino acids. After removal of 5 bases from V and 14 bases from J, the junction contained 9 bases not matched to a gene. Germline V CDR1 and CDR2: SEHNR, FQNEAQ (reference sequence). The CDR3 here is CASSLGTSGGFTYF. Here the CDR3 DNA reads TGTGCCAGCAGCCTAGGGACTAGCGGGGGTTTTACGTATTTT.

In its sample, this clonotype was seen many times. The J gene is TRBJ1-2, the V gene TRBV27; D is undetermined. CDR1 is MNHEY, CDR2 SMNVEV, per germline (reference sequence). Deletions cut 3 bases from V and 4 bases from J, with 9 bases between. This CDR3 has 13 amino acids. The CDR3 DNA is TGTGCCAGCAGTTTCGGCAGGCCCTATGGCTACACCTTC. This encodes CASSFGRPYGYTF.

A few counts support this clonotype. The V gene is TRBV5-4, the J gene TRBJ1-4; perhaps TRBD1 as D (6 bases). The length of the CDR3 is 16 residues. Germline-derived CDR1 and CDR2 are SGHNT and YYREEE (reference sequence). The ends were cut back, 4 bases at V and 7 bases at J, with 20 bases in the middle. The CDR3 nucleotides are TGTGCCAGCAGCCCATGGACCGGGGGGGCGAGTGAAAAACTGTTTTTT. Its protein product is CASSPWTGGASEKLFF.

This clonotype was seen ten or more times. Here the CDR3 reads CASSAFNPADTQYF. CDR3 nucleotides: TGTGCCAGCAGTGCATTTAACCCGGCAGATACGCAGTATTTT. The V and J genes are TRBV27 and TRBJ2-3; D ambiguous. Germline assignment: CDR1 MNHEY and CDR2 SMNVEV (reference sequence). CDR3 length equals 14 residues. V gave up 5 bases and J gave up 4 bases, with 13 bases separating them.

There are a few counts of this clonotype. Here the CDR3 reads CAIRPTRGYNEQFF. The CDR3 nucleotides are TGTGCCATCAGACCAACTAGGGGATACAATGAGCAGTTCTTC. The chain employs TRBV10-3 and TRBJ2-1; D is perhaps TRBD1 or TRBD2 (5 bases each). Germline lookup yields CDR1 ENHRY and CDR2 SYGVKD. The length of the CDR3 is 14 residues. Trimming stripped 6 bases from V and 4 bases from J, with 13 bases between.

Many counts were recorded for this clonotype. The CDR3 DNA reads as TGTGCCAGCACCCCGGACCTTCGCTACGAGCAGTACTTC. Translation: CASTPDLRYEQYF. This chain uses TRBV5-5 with TRBJ2-7; D is ambiguous. Germline loops: CDR1 SGHKS, CDR2 YYEKEE (reference sequence). V lost 6 bases and J 3 bases, leaving 13 bases between the germline ends. The CDR3 is 13 residues long.

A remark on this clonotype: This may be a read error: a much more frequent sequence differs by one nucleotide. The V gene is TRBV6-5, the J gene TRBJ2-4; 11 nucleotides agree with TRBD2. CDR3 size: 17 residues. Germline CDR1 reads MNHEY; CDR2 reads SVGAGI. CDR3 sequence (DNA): TGTGCCTGCAGTTACACACTAGCGGGGGCCGTTAAAAACATTCAGTACTTC. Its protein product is CACSYTLAGAVKNIQYF.